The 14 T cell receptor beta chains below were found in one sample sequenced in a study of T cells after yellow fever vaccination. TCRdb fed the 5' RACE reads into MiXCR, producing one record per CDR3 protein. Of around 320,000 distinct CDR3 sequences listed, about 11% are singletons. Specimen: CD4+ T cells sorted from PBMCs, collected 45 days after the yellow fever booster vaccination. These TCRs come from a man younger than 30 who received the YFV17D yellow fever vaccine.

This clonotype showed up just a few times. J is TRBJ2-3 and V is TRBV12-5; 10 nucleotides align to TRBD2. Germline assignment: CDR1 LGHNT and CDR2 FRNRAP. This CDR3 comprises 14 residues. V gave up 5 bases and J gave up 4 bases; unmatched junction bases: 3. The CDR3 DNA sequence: TGTGCTAGTGGTAGCGGGGGGGCCGCAGATACGCAGTATTTT. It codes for CASGSGGAADTQYF. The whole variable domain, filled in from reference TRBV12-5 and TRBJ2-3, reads DARVTQTPRHKVTEMGQEVTMRCQPILGHNTVFWYRQTMMQGLELLAYFRNRAPLDDSGMPKDRFSAEMPDATLATLKIQPSEPRDSAVYFCASGSGGAADTQYFGPGTRLTVL.

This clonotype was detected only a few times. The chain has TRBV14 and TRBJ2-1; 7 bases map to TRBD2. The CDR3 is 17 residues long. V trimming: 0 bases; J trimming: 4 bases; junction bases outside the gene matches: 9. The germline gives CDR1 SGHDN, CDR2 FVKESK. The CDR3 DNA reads TGTGCCAGCAGCCAAGAAGGACTAGGGTGGATTTACAATGAGCAGTTCTTC. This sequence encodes CASSQEGLGWIYNEQFF.

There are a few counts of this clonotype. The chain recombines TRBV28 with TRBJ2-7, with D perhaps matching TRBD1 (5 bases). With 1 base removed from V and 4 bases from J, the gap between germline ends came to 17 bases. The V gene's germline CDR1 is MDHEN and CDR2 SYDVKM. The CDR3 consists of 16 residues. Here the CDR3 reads CASSLFPGQGRYEQYV. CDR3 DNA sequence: TGTGCCAGCAGTTTATTCCCTGGGCAGGGAAGATACGAGCAGTACGTC.

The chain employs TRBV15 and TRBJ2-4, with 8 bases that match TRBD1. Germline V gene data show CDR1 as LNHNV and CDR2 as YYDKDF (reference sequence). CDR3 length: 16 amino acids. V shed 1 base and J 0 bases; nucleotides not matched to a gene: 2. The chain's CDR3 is CATSRVDRGAKNIQYF. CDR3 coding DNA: TGTGCCACCAGCAGAGTCGACAGGGGAGCCAAAAACATTCAGTACTTC.

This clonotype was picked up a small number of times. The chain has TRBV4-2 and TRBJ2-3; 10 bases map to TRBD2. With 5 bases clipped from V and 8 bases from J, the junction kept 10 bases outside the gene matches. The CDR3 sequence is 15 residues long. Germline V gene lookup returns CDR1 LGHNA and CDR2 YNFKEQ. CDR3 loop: CASSSTSGAIGTQYF. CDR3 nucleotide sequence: TGTGCCAGCAGCTCAACTAGCGGGGCCATAGGTACGCAGTATTTT.

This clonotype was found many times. CDR3 sequence (DNA): TGCAGTGTGGACAGGGGGCATGAGCAGTTCTTC. It codes for CSVDRGHEQFF. This chain uses TRBV20-1 with TRBJ2-1; 11 positions agree with TRBD1. The junction had 1 base not matched to a gene; V was cut back by 7 bases and J by 8 bases. Germline V gene lookup returns CDR1 DFQATT and CDR2 SNEGSKA (reference sequence). This CDR3 contains 11 residues.

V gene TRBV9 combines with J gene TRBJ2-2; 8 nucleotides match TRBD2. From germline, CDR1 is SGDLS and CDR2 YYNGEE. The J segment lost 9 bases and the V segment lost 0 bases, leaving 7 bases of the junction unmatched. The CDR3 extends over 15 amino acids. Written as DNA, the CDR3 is TGTGCCAGCAGCGTAGAAGGTAGCGGGGAAAGGGAGCTGTTTTTT. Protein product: CASSVEGSGERELFF.

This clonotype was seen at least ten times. This CDR3 reads CSASGLAGTTGGNEQFF. The CDR3 bases are TGCAGTGCTAGCGGGCTAGCGGGGACCACCGGGGGCAATGAGCAGTTCTTC. The chain recombines TRBV20-1 with TRBJ2-1, with 9 bases fitting TRBD2. J was trimmed by 6 bases and V by 3 bases; bases with no gene match: 15. The CDR3 extends over 17 amino acids. Germline V lookup: CDR1 DFQATT, CDR2 SNEGSKA (reference sequence).

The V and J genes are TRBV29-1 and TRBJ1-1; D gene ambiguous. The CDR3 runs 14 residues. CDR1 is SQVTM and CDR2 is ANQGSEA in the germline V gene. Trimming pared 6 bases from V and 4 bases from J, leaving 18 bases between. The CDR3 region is CSVSPGSEVTEAFF. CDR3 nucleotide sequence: TGCAGCGTGAGCCCCGGATCTGAGGTCACTGAAGCTTTCTTT.

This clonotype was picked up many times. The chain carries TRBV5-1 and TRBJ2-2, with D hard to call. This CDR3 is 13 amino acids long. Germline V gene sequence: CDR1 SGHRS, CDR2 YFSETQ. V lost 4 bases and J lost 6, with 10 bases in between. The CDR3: CASSVIGSGELFF. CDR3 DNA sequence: TGCGCCAGCAGCGTTATTGGCTCCGGGGAGCTGTTTTTT.

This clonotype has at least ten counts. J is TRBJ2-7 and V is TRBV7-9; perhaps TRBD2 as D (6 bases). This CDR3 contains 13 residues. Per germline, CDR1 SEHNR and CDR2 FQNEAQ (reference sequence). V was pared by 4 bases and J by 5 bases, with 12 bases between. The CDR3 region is CASSSELADEQYV. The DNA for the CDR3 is TGTGCCAGCAGCTCCGAATTAGCGGACGAGCAGTACGTC.

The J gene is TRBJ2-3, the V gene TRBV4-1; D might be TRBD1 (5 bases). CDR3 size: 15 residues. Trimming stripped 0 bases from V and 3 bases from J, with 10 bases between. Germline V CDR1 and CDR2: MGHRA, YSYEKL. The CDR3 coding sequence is TGCGCCAGCAGCCAAGAAGCAGGGTTTACAGATACGCAGTATTTT. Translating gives CASSQEAGFTDTQYF.

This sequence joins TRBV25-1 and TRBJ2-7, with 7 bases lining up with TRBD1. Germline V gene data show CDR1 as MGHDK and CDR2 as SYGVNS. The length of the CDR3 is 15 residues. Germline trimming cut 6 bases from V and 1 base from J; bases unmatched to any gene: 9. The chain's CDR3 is CASRARQGVSYEQYF. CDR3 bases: TGTGCCAGCAGGGCCAGACAGGGAGTATCCTACGAGCAGTACTTC.

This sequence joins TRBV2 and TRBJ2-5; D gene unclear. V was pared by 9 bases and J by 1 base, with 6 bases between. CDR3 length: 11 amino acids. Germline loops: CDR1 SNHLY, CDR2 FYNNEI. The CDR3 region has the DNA TGTGCCAGTATGCGCCAAGAGACCCAGTACTTC. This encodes CASMRQETQYF.